The clone carrying this T cell receptor (beta chain) showed up many times. Its antigen remains unknown. The source of the sample is a study of CD8 T cells in ankylosing spondylitis. Study findings and constraints: Reported data indicate significant enrichment of disease-linked clones within matched ankylosing spondylitis synovial fluid. Within peripheral blood, clones linked to disease were CD8+ and relatively rare.

In making TCR beta libraries, quantitative 5'-RACE with molecular barcodes was used. Each CDR3 protein is one row after TCRdb ran MiXCR on the 5' RACE reads. This sample has about 140,000 distinct CDR3 sequences, with 5.5% to 7.5% found just once. The germline V gene encodes CDR1 SGDLS and CDR2 YYNGEE. V shed 3 bases and J shed 5 bases, with 10 bases lying between them. The CDR3 runs 13 residues. Specimen: blood, either unsorted or a sorted T cell fraction (not recorded which). The TCR originated in a female donor with ankylosing spondylitis or in good health (not recorded which). V usage is TRBV9 and J usage is TRBJ2-3; D is ambiguous. CDR3: CASSASHRDTQYF. The CDR3 DNA reads as TGTGCCAGCAGCGCTTCACACAGAGATACGCAGTATTTT.